The 20 T cell receptor beta chains listed next were all sequenced from one sample in a study of spatial heterogeneity in lung cancer. Using its own MiXCR run on the 5' RACE reads, TCRdb lists one record per CDR3 protein. Of 15,000 to 20,000 distinct CDR3 sequences listed, approximately 6.2% were seen once; the top ten hold around 7%. The time point was: sample taken at primary tumor resection. Study-wide findings and caveats: Intratumoral expanded alpha and beta TCR counts were found to track tumor mutation counts.

No antigen has been assigned to these receptors. The sequencing here drew on lung tumor tissue, taken at surgery. These receptors were obtained from a male donor with early-stage non-small cell lung cancer.

In this sample, this clonotype turned up many times. As an off-target read in a library built for alpha chains, this beta chain has a frequency of little significance. The rearrangement uses TRBV11-2 and TRBJ1-2, with D perhaps matching TRBD1 (5 bases). V lost 5 bases, J lost 1 base, and 8 bases lay in between. Germline V gives CDR1 SGHAT, CDR2 FQNNGV. The CDR3 is made up of 13 amino acids. CDR3 in amino acids: CASSPGINYGYTF. DNA for the CDR3: TGTGCCAGCAGCCCAGGGATTAACTATGGCTACACCTTC.

This clonotype was observed a few times. The library was prepared for alpha chains; this beta chain is a stray read, so its frequency means little. The V gene is TRBV29-1, the J gene TRBJ2-2; maybe TRBD1 (6 bases). Germline V CDR1 and CDR2: SQVTM, ANQGSEA. Trimming took 7 bases from V and 0 from J, leaving 12 bases between them. The CDR3 length is 14 residues. In DNA form, the CDR3 reads TGCAGCGCCAAGACAGGCGCGAACACCGGGGAGCTGTTTTTT. Protein product: CSAKTGANTGELFF.

Concerning this clonotype: A read error may explain this, as a much larger clone is one base away. The library was designed around alpha chains, so this beta chain is a stray read whose abundance carries little weight. The chain uses TRBV6-5 and TRBJ1-1, with 7 bases matching TRBD1. There are 14 residues in the CDR3. CDR1 and CDR2 from the germline V gene are MNHEY and SVGAGI. Here the CDR3 DNA reads TGTGCCAGCAGACCTTCCAGGGGGTTCGGTGAAGCTATCTTT. Its protein product is CASRPSRGFGEAIF.

This clonotype was counted ten times or more. For a library built for alpha chains, this beta chain is a stray read; little rests on its size. J is TRBJ2-5 and V is TRBV7-2, with D possibly being TRBD2 (6 bases). This CDR3 has 15 residues. The V and J ends lost 1 base and 7 bases respectively, with 16 bases between them. Looked up from germline, CDR1 is SGHTA and CDR2 is FQGNSA. The CDR3 loop is CASSLEGTSSLTQYF. The CDR3 DNA follows: TGTGCCAGCAGCTTAGAAGGGACTTCGAGTTTGACCCAGTACTTC.

This clonotype showed up just a few times. This beta chain appears as a stray read in a library generated for alpha chains; its size is not informative. The V and J genes are TRBV4-2 and TRBJ2-1; D is uncertain. V lost 0 bases and J lost 0, with 9 bases in between. The CDR3 runs 16 residues. Germline V gives CDR1 LGHNA, CDR2 YNFKEQ. The DNA for the CDR3 is TGTGCCAGCAGCCAAGAATTGTCTAGCTCCTACAATGAGCAGTTCTTC. This translates into CASSQELSSSYNEQFF.

In this sample, this clonotype turned up many times. A library made for alpha chains picked up this beta chain off target, so its size means little. The chain has TRBV27 and TRBJ2-2, with D perhaps TRBD2 (5 bases). Per the germline V gene, CDR1 is MNHEY and CDR2 is SMNVEV (reference sequence). Trimming shortened V by 7 bases and J by 1 base, and 19 bases separated the two germline ends. This CDR3 comprises 17 residues. CDR3 nucleotide sequence: TGTGCCAGCACCAAATCGGGATTGGCGGTGAACACCGGGGAGCTGTTTTTT. This encodes CASTKSGLAVNTGELFF.

This clonotype was counted at least ten times. The size of this beta chain means little, since it is a stray read in a library made for alpha chains. The chain is built from TRBV20-1 and TRBJ2-3, with TRBD2 identical over 10 bases. J was trimmed by 6 bases and V by 1 base; bases with no gene match: 4. Germline values: CDR1 DFQATT, CDR2 SNEGSKA (reference sequence). The CDR3 totals 14 residues. CDR3 sequence reads: CSARVSGGADTQYF. For the CDR3, the DNA is TGCAGTGCTAGAGTGAGCGGGGGGGCGGATACGCAGTATTTT.

This clonotype has ten or more counts. Found in a library prepared for alpha chains, this beta chain is an off-target read, and its abundance has little meaning. The chain links TRBV28 to TRBJ2-7, with a tentative D call TRBD2 (5 bases). Trimming pared 5 bases from V and 3 bases from J, leaving 14 bases between. This CDR3 has 14 amino acids. Germline assignment: CDR1 MDHEN and CDR2 SYDVKM. CDR3 residues: CASSPPLEGYEQYF. As DNA, the CDR3 is TGTGCCAGCAGTCCCCCCCTCGAGGGCTACGAGCAGTACTTC.

This clonotype occurred many times. With the library built for alpha chains, this beta chain is off target and its frequency is not meaningful. This chain connects TRBV29-1 to TRBJ2-1; D perhaps matches TRBD1 (6 bases). Trimming removed 6 bases from V and 7 bases from J, with 10 bases in between. Germline V lookup: CDR1 SQVTM, CDR2 ANQGSEA. This CDR3 is 11 amino acids long. CDR3 DNA sequence: TGCAGCGTCCGACAGGTGAATGAGCAGTTCTTC. As protein: CSVRQVNEQFF.

This clonotype is judged medium-sized. Since it is a stray read in a library aimed at alpha chains, this beta chain has a size that is not meaningful. The chain couples TRBV7-2 to TRBJ2-1; D tentatively reads TRBD1 or TRBD2 (6 bases each). The CDR3 length is 15 residues. Germline CDR1 reads SGHTA; CDR2 reads FQGNSA. Deletions cut 2 bases from V and 7 bases from J, with 15 bases between. Here the CDR3 reads CASSLTSGQGNEQFF. The CDR3 DNA is TGTGCCAGCAGCTTAACAAGCGGGCAGGGGAATGAGCAGTTCTTC.

This clonotype was counted many times. This beta chain came through as a stray read in a library set up for alpha chains, and its size says little. This sequence joins TRBV6-1 and TRBJ2-3; no clear D gene. V was trimmed by 4 bases and J by 0 bases, leaving 17 bases between them. CDR1 is MNHNS and CDR2 is SASEGT in the germline V gene. CDR3 length: 17 residues. As DNA, the CDR3 is TGTGCCAGCAGTGCCCTAGTAGGCGCCGCTAGCACAGATACGCAGTATTTT. Translation gives CASSALVGAASTDTQYF.

Notes on this clonotype: With a much larger clone just one base away, this may be a read error. The library was prepared for alpha chains; this beta chain is a stray read, so its frequency means little. This chain's CDR3 is CASSQLGTSGSVEQYF. The CDR3, as DNA: TGCGCCAGCAGCCAACTCGGGACTAGCGGCTCCGTCGAGCAGTACTTC. V gene TRBV4-1 combines with J gene TRBJ2-7; 11 bases are a match to TRBD2. CDR1 MGHRA and CDR2 YSYEKL come from the germline V gene. The CDR3 runs to 16 residues. V lost 2 bases and J lost 6; bases outside the gene matches: 9.

The table lists this clonotype with many counts. This beta chain lies outside the target of a library built for alpha chains; its clone size means little. The V and J genes are TRBV13 and TRBJ2-3, with D hard to call. Trimming cost V 0 bases and J 0 bases, with 7 bases left between them. This CDR3 has 15 residues. Germline values: CDR1 PRHDT, CDR2 FYEKMQ (reference sequence). The CDR3 protein is CASSLGHPSTDTQYF. CDR3 in DNA: TGTGCCAGCAGCTTAGGACATCCTAGCACAGATACGCAGTATTTT.

This clonotype was counted many times. This beta chain came through as a stray read in a library set up for alpha chains, and its size says little. V and J are TRBV10-3 and TRBJ2-5; D gene ambiguous. The V and J ends lost 3 bases and 5 bases respectively, with 13 bases between them. The CDR3 is 14 amino acids. The V gene's germline CDR1 is ENHRY and CDR2 SYGVKD. In nucleotides, the CDR3 is TGTGCCATCAGTGATTCTGGGCGCGTCGAGACCCAGTACTTC. It encodes CAISDSGRVETQYF.

This clonotype has a count of ten or more. For a library built for alpha chains, this beta chain is a stray read; little rests on its size. This sequence joins TRBV20-1 and TRBJ2-7; tentative D call: TRBD2 (6 bases). This CDR3 is built from 16 residues. The V end lost 0 bases, the J end lost 4 bases, and 19 bases lay between the germline ends. Germline values: CDR1 DFQATT, CDR2 SNEGSKA (reference sequence). CDR3 residues: CSARDPLAARVYEQYF. The CDR3 DNA sequence: TGCAGTGCTAGAGATCCCTTAGCGGCGAGGGTTTACGAGCAGTACTTC.

This clonotype has a count of ten or more. Because the library targeted alpha chains, this beta chain is an off-target read whose size means little. The V call is TRBV9, the J call TRBJ2-5, with 10 bases identical to TRBD1. Germline V CDR1 and CDR2: SGDLS, YYNGEE. Trimming cost V 3 bases and J 10 bases; bases outside gene matches: 6. This CDR3 spans 13 amino acids. This CDR3 is CASSGDRGPGQYF. The DNA of the CDR3 is TGTGCCAGCAGCGGCGACAGGGGGCCCGGCCAGTACTTC.

Of note for this clonotype: The library was prepared for alpha chains; this beta chain is a stray read, so its frequency means little. The chain uses TRBV10-1 and TRBJ2-2, with D uncertain. The CDR3 spans 14 residues. Per the germline V gene, CDR1 is WNHNN and CDR2 is SYGVQD (reference sequence). Trimming removed 5 bases from V and 0 bases from J, with 7 bases in between. The CDR3 sequence: CASSRRANTGELFF. CDR3 DNA: TGCGCCAGCAGTAGGAGAGCGAACACCGGGGAGCTGTTTTTT.

On this clonotype itself: This beta chain turned up in a library designed for alpha chains; as an off-target read, its abundance says little. V usage is TRBV18 and J usage is TRBJ1-4; D might be TRBD1 (5 bases). V lost 6 bases and J lost 4, with 9 bases in between. The germline V gene encodes CDR1 KGHSH and CDR2 LQKENI. The CDR3 contains 13 residues. In DNA form, the CDR3 reads TGTGCCAGCTCGAGGGACGGTAATGAAAAACTGTTTTTT. Translating it yields CASSRDGNEKLFF.

This clonotype was observed a few times. Since it is a stray read in a library aimed at alpha chains, this beta chain has a size that is not meaningful. V and J are TRBV11-2 and TRBJ2-7, with 8 bases aligning to TRBD1. Trimming took 4 bases from V and 6 from J; bases not matched to a gene: 2. Germline CDR1 reads SGHAT; CDR2 reads FQNNGV. This CDR3 region has 12 residues. The CDR3 nucleotides read TGTGCCAGCAGCTCCAGGGGGCGCGAGCAGTACTTC. Amino acids: CASSSRGREQYF.

This clonotype was observed at least ten times. This beta chain is an off-target read within a library intended for alpha chains, so its frequency means little. The V and J genes are TRBV6-5 and TRBJ2-3; 14 bases match TRBD2. CDR1 and CDR2 (germline): MNHEY, SVGAGI. Trimming cost V 4 bases and J 2 bases; bases outside gene matches: 5. This CDR3 contains 17 residues. Written as DNA, the CDR3 is TGTGCCAGCAGTTCGCGGACTAGCGGGGGGTCCACAGATACGCAGTATTTT. Residues: CASSSRTSGGSTDTQYF.